This T cell receptor (beta chain) emerged from a study of OX40 agonist ivuxolimab in advanced cancers. The repertoire was sequenced with immunoSEQ multiplex PCR; TCRdb's copy has only in-frame clones and lacks some. The sample lists tens of thousands of clones; around 80% were seen once. If patients had autoimmune disease history or systemic immunosuppression, they were excluded. The V end was cut by 5 bases, the J end by 5 bases, with 25 bases between. The CDR3 length is 17 residues. Germline-derived CDR1 and CDR2 are SEHNR and FQNEAQ (reference sequence). The rearrangement uses TRBV7-9 and TRBJ2-7; a possible D gene is TRBD1 (7 bases). Sequenced here: CD4+ or CD8+ T cells sorted from blood, sampled in a trial of the OX40 agonist ivuxolimab. This receptor was taken from an adult with an advanced solid tumor such as melanoma, head and neck, liver or kidney cancer. Here the CDR3 DNA reads TGTGCCAGCAGCCAATCCCCCGGCCTCAGGGGGAGGAACGAGCAGTACTTC. Translating gives CASSQSPGLRGRNEQYF.